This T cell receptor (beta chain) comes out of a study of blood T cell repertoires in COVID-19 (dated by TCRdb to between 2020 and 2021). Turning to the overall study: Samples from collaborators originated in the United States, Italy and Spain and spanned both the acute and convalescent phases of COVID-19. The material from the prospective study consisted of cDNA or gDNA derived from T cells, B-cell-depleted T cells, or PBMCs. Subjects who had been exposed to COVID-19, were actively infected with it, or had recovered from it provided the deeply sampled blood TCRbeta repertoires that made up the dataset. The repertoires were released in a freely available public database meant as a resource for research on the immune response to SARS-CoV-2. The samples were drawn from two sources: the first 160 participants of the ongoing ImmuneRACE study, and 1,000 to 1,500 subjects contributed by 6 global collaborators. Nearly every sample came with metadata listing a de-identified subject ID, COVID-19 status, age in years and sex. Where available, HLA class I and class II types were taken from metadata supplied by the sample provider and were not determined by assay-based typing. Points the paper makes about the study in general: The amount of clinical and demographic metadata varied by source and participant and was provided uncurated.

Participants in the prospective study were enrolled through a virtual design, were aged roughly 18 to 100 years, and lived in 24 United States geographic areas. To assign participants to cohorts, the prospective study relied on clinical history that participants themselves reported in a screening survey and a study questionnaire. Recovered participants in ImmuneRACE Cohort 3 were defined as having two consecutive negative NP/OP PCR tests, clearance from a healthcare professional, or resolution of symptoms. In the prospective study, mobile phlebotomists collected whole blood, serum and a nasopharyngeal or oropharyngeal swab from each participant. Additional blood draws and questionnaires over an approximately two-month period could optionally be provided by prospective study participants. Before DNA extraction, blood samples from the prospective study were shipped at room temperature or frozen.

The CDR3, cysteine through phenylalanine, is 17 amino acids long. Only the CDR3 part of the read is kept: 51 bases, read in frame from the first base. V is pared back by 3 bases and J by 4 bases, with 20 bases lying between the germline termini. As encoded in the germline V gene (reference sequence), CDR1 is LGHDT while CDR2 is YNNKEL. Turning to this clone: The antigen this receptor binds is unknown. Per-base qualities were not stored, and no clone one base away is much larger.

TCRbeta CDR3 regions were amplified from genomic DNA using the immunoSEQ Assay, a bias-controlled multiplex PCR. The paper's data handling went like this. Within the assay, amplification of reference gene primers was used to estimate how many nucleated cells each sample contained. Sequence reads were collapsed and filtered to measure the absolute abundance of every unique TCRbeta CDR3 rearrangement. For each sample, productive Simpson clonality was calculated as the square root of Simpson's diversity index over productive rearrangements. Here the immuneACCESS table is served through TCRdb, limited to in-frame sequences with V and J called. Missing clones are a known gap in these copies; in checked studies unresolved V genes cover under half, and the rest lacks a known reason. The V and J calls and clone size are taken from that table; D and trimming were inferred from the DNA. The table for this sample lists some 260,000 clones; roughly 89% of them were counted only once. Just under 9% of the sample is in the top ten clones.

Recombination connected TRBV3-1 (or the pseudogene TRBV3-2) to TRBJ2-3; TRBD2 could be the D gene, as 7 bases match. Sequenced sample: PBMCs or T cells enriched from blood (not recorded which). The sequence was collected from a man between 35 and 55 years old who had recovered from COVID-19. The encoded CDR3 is CASSHLYRGGGADTQYF. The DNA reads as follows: TGTGCCAGCAGCCACCTTTATAGGGGGGGAGGCGCAGATACGCAGTATTTT.